This TCR beta chain was identified during a study of monozygotic twins with cystic fibrosis (dated by TCRdb to the early 2020s). Study-wide context: Barcoded libraries were made from three micrograms of fragmented DNA using about 14 PCR cycles. On the day of blood sampling, twins were ranked among 850 to 1,300 cohort participants for weight-for-height and for FEVPerc (FEV1 disease centile). Data for three of the twin pairs had been reported earlier in a different context. Ten female and six male twin pairs, aged about 2.0 to 36.4 years (median roughly 9.3 years) and mostly children and adolescents, were included in the cohort. The study compared TCR beta repertoires within and between 16 monozygotic twin pairs with cystic fibrosis to assess genetic influence on V and J gene usage. Summary of the overall study and its limitations: Only a small cohort was studied, and no association of shared CDR3 numbers with age, concordance or disease severity was found. Monozygotic CF twin pairs shared significantly more nucleotide-identical clonotypes within each pair than unrelated CF individuals shared with one another (P = 0.000026, Mann-Whitney). Simpson clonality was found to be generally low (median 0.0095), suggesting a naive-dominated repertoire, although higher clonality was observed in the most severely affected patients. V gene usage was most similar to the co-twin for 13 of 16 pairs, and J usage for 8 of 16 pairs, suggesting genetic constraints.

About this clone: Its antigen remains undetermined. No much larger clone is present one base from it, and per-base qualities are unavailable.

The twin pairs came from the European Cystic Fibrosis Twin and Sibling Study Cohort, which recruited patients from 150 to 200 CF clinics across 14 European countries. Zygosity and CFTR genotype were verified in-house, with zygosity tested by multiplex PCR of nine short tandem repeat loci. Each twin gave a peripheral blood sample, and clinical parameters were documented on that same day of blood sampling. Genomic DNA was isolated from peripheral blood cells with phenol/chloroform and kept in TE buffer at 4 degrees C. The germline V gene sets CDR1 to SGHAT and CDR2 to FQNNGV. The CDR3 has 15 amino acids, counting the end cysteine and phenylalanine. The sequence is cut down to CDR3 DNA, 45 bases in frame from base 1. Germline trimming amounts to 4 bases on V and 4 bases on J, with 10 as the count of junction bases outside the gene matches. TCR beta CDR3 regions were amplified by multiplex PCR using the immunoSEQ immune profiling system, following the manufacturer's instructions. Sequencing was performed on an Illumina NextSeq system. The authors processed their data as follows. Sequence data were processed on the immunoSEQ Analyzer platform, and clonality was computed as the square root of Simpson's index of productive rearrangements. Similarity in V and J usage was quantified by Jensen-Shannon distance, and CDR3 generation probabilities were calculated with OLGA. The researchers looked up shared CDR3 sequences in the immuneACCESS database (August 2020) and in VDJdb (December 2020). TCRdb took over this immuneACCESS table, retaining in-frame rearrangements with V and J assigned. Such tables are incomplete; in checked studies, under half of the missing clones stem from an unresolved V gene, and the remainder is unexplained. V, J and clone size derive from that table, while D and trimming were established from the DNA sequence. This sample gives over 25,000 clones in total; roughly 96% of them show up just once. 2.5% to 3% of the sample belongs to the ten largest clones.

The specimen was blood. The chain employs TRBV11-2 and TRBJ2-7; TRBD1 aligns with 7 central bases. The origin of this receptor is a girl aged 2 to 9 with cystic fibrosis. The sequenced DNA: TGTGCCAGCAGCTCCCTAAGACAGGGATCTTACGAGCAGTACTTC. This codes for CASSSLRQGSYEQYF.